This T cell receptor (beta chain) was recorded in a study of blood T cell repertoires in COVID-19. Study-level background: From the United States, Italy and Spain came samples of acute and convalescent COVID-19.

The CDR3 runs 14 residues. The V segment lost 5 bases and the J segment 6 bases; nucleotides outside the gene matches: 6. CDR1 and CDR2 from the germline V gene are SGHTA and FQGTGA. Per the original data handling: Estimation of nucleated cell counts was performed using reference gene primer amplification. The table came from immunoSEQ multiplex PCR; TCRdb's copy has only in-frame clones and leaves some out. From that table come the V and J calls and clone size; the DNA was used to work out D and trimming. The sample shows more than 110,000 clones, 84% of them seen only once. Those enrolled, adults aged roughly 18 to 95 years, came from roughly 23 US areas. Participants were placed into cohorts based on the clinical history they reported.

The V call is TRBV7-3, the J call TRBJ2-2; 7 nucleotides match TRBD1. Sequencing was performed on PBMCs or T cells enriched from blood (not recorded which). The receptor comes from a woman aged 18-29 years who had been exposed to COVID-19. In DNA, the CDR3 is TGTGCCAGCAGCCCACAGGGGTTCTCCGGGGAGCTGTTTTTT. Translating it yields CASSPQGFSGELFF.